The clone carrying this T cell receptor beta chain showed up just once. TCRdb keeps only in-frame clones here, not all; method: immunoSEQ multiplex PCR. Of tens of thousands of clones listed, roughly 86% are singletons. This sample is drawn from a study of OX40 agonist ivuxolimab in advanced cancers. The CDR3 length is 15 residues. V shed 5 bases and J shed 5 bases, with 18 bases lying between them. Germline loops: CDR1 SGHVS, CDR2 FNYEAQ. Source: CD4+ or CD8+ T cells sorted from blood, taken in a trial of the OX40 agonist ivuxolimab. The chain recombines TRBV7-6 with TRBJ2-5, with a weak D call TRBD1 (5 bases). This clonotype was obtained from an adult with an advanced solid tumor such as melanoma, head and neck, liver or kidney cancer. Here the CDR3 reads CASSKRVGVSETQYF. For the CDR3, the DNA is TGTGCCAGCAGCAAGCGCGTAGGGGTATCCGAGACCCAGTACTTC.